These 22 T cell receptor beta chains were all obtained from the same sample, sequenced in a study of identical twins (dated by TCRdb to the mid-2010s). Library construction relied on 5' RACE. Sequencing used an Illumina HiSeq 2000. The public reads were quality trimmed at Q25 with fastp and then assembled into clones with MiXCR by TCRdb, keeping productive beta chains. Identical CDR3 proteins give one entry, which carries the most common genes and DNA. In all, the sample holds around 1.7 million distinct CDR3 sequences, and more than 30% of those were seen once. In total, the top ten clones hold less than 0.35% of the sample. The sequenced sample consisted of cord blood. The source of these receptors is a newborn girl in good health.

The rearrangement links TRBV29-1 to TRBJ1-1, with 7 bases matching TRBD1. V gave up 4 bases and J gave up 1 base; unmatched junction bases: 6. The CDR3 loop spans 14 amino acids. Germline-derived CDR1 and CDR2 are SQVTM and ANQGSEA. CDR3: CSVALTGQNTEAFF. In DNA, the CDR3 is TGCAGCGTTGCATTGACAGGGCAGAACACTGAAGCTTTCTTT.

This clonotype appeared a few times. This chain connects TRBV12-3 or TRBV12-4 to TRBJ1-1; D is unclear. V lost 6 bases and J lost 5, with 16 bases in between. CDR3 length: 14 amino acids. CDR3: CASSIPGVTTEAFF. CDR3 coding DNA: TGTGCCAGCAGCATTCCCGGGGTGACTACTGAAGCTTTCTTT.

This chain connects TRBV29-1 to TRBJ2-2; D is possibly TRBD1 or TRBD2 (5 bases each). The CDR3 has 14 residues. Deletions cut 3 bases from V and 3 bases from J, with 11 bases between. Germline V gives CDR1 SQVTM, CDR2 ANQGSEA. The CDR3 loop reads CSVDGDRYTGELFF. In nucleotides, the CDR3 is TGCAGCGTTGATGGGGACCGATACACCGGGGAGCTGTTTTTT.

This clonotype was observed a few times. The chain joins TRBV5-4 to TRBJ2-7; TRBD1 is a possible D gene (6 bases). Trimming took off 0 bases at V and 0 bases at J, with 10 bases between the two ends. The CDR3 contains 15 residues. In germline, CDR1 is SGHNT, CDR2 YYREEE (reference sequence). The CDR3 DNA is TGTGCCAGCAGCTTGGCGGGGACATTCTCCTACGAGCAGTACTTC. As protein: CASSLAGTFSYEQYF.

This clonotype was picked up a small number of times. The genes are TRBV20-1 and TRBJ2-3; D is uncertain. The CDR3 runs 13 residues. V dropped 5 bases and J dropped 1 base, with 10 bases sitting between them. CDR1 is DFQATT, CDR2 SNEGSKA, per germline (reference sequence). The CDR3 region has the DNA TGCAGTGCTCCCTCGACTGGCACAGATACGCAGTATTTT. Translating gives CSAPSTGTDTQYF.

This chain uses TRBV11-2 with TRBJ2-1; 8 bases agree with TRBD2. Germline V gives CDR1 SGHAT, CDR2 FQNNGV. V lost 4 bases to trimming and J lost 2 bases; unmatched junction nucleotides: 13. The CDR3 consists of 18 residues. DNA of the CDR3: TGTGCCAGCAGCTCAGTGTGGGGCGGGACTAGGGCCTACAATGAGCAGTTCTTC. Translating gives CASSSVWGGTRAYNEQFF.

This chain connects TRBV3-1 to TRBJ2-3; D may match TRBD1 or TRBD2 (5 bases each). Looked up from germline, CDR1 is LGHDT and CDR2 is YNNKEL (reference sequence). The CDR3 runs to 15 residues. V lost 4 bases to trimming and J lost 8 bases, with 19 bases between them. The CDR3 sequence is CASSPRGSVQGTQYF. In nucleotides, the CDR3 is TGTGCCAGCAGCCCTCGGGGTAGCGTTCAGGGTACGCAGTATTTT.

The rearrangement links TRBV14 to TRBJ2-7; D possibly matches TRBD1 or TRBD2 (5 bases each). CDR1 is SGHDN, CDR2 FVKESK, per germline. V lost 4 bases and J lost 2, with 9 bases in between. CDR3 length equals 13 residues. The CDR3 loop is CASSPKGPYEQYF. CDR3 bases: TGTGCCAGCAGCCCCAAGGGACCCTACGAGCAGTACTTC.

The chain recombines TRBV20-1 with TRBJ2-4; no clear D gene. V was shortened by 3 bases and J by 0 bases, with 6 bases between the two germline ends. The CDR3 has 13 amino acids. Germline CDR1 DFQATT, CDR2 SNEGSKA (reference sequence). The CDR3 reads CSASSLAKNIQYF. Here the CDR3 DNA reads TGCAGTGCTAGTAGCCTAGCCAAAAACATTCAGTACTTC.

V gene TRBV2 combines with J gene TRBJ2-5; D is unclear. From germline, CDR1 is SNHLY and CDR2 FYNNEI. V lost 6 bases to trimming and J lost 9 bases, with 8 bases between them. This CDR3 has 10 amino acids. In DNA form, the CDR3 reads TGTGCCAGCAGGACCCAACCCCAGTACTTC. Translating gives CASRTQPQYF.

This rearrangement joins TRBV4-2 to TRBJ2-5; a possible D gene is TRBD2 (7 bases). Trimming cost V 0 bases and J 11 bases, with 25 bases left between them. Germline values: CDR1 LGHNA, CDR2 YNFKEQ. The CDR3 is 17 residues long. CDR3 protein: CASSQDPAGAYYNEQYF. CDR3 DNA: TGTGCCAGCAGCCAAGACCCGGCGGGGGCGTACTACAATGAGCAGTACTTC.

This clonotype appeared once. Mismatch with germline at one junction end may stem from a read error. The chain is built from TRBV12-5 and TRBJ1-2, with TRBD1 matching over 10 bases. Looked up from germline, CDR1 is LGHNT and CDR2 is FRNRAP. The CDR3 sequence is 16 residues long. The CDR3 region is CASGLSTLRDRGDYIF. The DNA of the CDR3 is TGTGCTAGTGGTTTGTCTACGCTTCGGGACAGGGGAGACTACATCTTC.

Concerning this clonotype itself: One end of the junction does not line up with germline, which may come from a read error. The chain recombines TRBV27 with TRBJ1-4; D ambiguous. The CDR3 contains 11 residues. Germline V lookup: CDR1 MNHEY, CDR2 SMNVEV (reference sequence). The CDR3 nucleotides are TGTTCCAGCAGCGACAATGAAAAACTGTTTTTT. It encodes CSSSDNEKLFF. The complete variable domain, with remaining parts taken from reference TRBV27 and TRBJ1-4, reads EAQVTQNPRYLITVTGKKLTVTCSQNMNHEYMSWYRQDPGLGLRQIYYSMNVEVTDKGDVPEGYKVSRKEKRNFPLILESPSPNQTSLYFCSSSDNEKLFFGSGTQLSVL.

This clonotype has a handful of counts. The chain joins TRBV20-1 to TRBJ2-5; D is uncertain. With 1 base removed from V and 5 bases from J, the gap between germline ends came to 14 bases. This CDR3 spans 14 amino acids. Germline loops: CDR1 DFQATT, CDR2 SNEGSKA (reference sequence). The CDR3 DNA is TGCAGTGCTAGAGGACCTTTCCTCCTGGAGACCCAGTACTTC. It codes for CSARGPFLLETQYF.

This clonotype was detected only a few times. The V gene is TRBV6-5, the J gene TRBJ1-2, with 7 bases fitting TRBD1. Germline CDR1 reads MNHEY; CDR2 reads SVGAGI. J was trimmed by 2 bases and V by 6 bases; bases with no gene match: 9. CDR3 length: 15 residues. The CDR3 spells CASRDTGAGNYGYTF. CDR3 DNA: TGTGCCAGCAGGGACACAGGGGCCGGAAACTATGGCTACACCTTC.

V usage is TRBV7-9 and J usage is TRBJ2-3; possibly TRBD2 for D (6 bases). This CDR3 is built from 15 residues. The germline V and J ends were trimmed by 7 bases and 10 bases, with 24 bases remaining between them. Germline CDR1 is SEHNR and CDR2 is FQNEAQ (reference sequence). The CDR3 sequence: CASNFKGGAGGAQYF. CDR3 sequence (DNA): TGTGCCAGCAACTTTAAGGGCGGGGCCGGAGGGGCGCAGTATTTT.

This chain uses TRBV2 with TRBJ2-5; D is possibly TRBD1 (5 bases). Germline V gives CDR1 SNHLY, CDR2 FYNNEI. Trimming removed 1 base at V and 0 bases at J, with 9 bases between. The CDR3 has 15 amino acids. CDR3 sequence reads: CASSEDGRDQETQYF. In nucleotides, the CDR3 is TGTGCCAGCAGTGAAGACGGCAGGGACCAAGAGACCCAGTACTTC.

This chain connects TRBV25-1 to TRBJ2-3, with 8 nucleotides matching TRBD2. After removal of 1 base from V and 4 bases from J, the junction contained 10 bases not matched to a gene. The germline gives CDR1 MGHDK, CDR2 SYGVNS. There are 17 residues in the CDR3. CDR3 in DNA: TGTGCCAGCAGTGAATCTTCTAGCGGGTGGAGCGCAGATACGCAGTATTTT. This gives the protein CASSESSSGWSADTQYF.

This clonotype was seen a handful of times. The V gene is TRBV24-1, the J gene TRBJ2-5; either TRBD1 or TRBD2 may supply D (6 bases each). V was cut by 3 bases and J by 2 bases, with 12 bases left in between. Germline V gene lookup returns CDR1 KGHDR and CDR2 SFDVKD. The CDR3 covers 15 residues. CDR3 sequence: CATSDPRGVQETQYF. The DNA for the CDR3 is TGTGCCACCAGTGATCCTAGGGGGGTTCAAGAGACCCAGTACTTC.

This chain joins TRBV25-1 and TRBJ2-3; D possibly corresponds to TRBD2 (5 bases). The germline V and J ends were trimmed by 1 base and 0 bases, with 8 bases remaining between them. This CDR3 has 15 residues. The germline gives CDR1 MGHDK, CDR2 SYGVNS. CDR3 bases: TGTGCCAGCAGTGAATCCCAGCGGAGCACAGATACGCAGTATTTT. Protein: CASSESQRSTDTQYF.

V usage is TRBV20-1 and J usage is TRBJ2-1; D gene uncertain. V gave up 5 bases and J gave up 10 bases, with 9 bases separating them. The V gene's germline CDR1 is DFQATT and CDR2 SNEGSKA (reference sequence). The CDR3 runs 10 residues. CDR3 bases: TGCAGTGCTCGGGCGGAAGAGCAGTTCTTC. This sequence encodes CSARAEEQFF.

This sequence joins TRBV20-1 and TRBJ2-3; D unresolved. Trimming shortened V by 1 base and J by 0 bases, and 11 bases separated the two germline ends. Germline CDR1 DFQATT, CDR2 SNEGSKA (reference sequence). This CDR3 contains 15 residues. The CDR3 sequence is CSARVPRMSTDTQYF. The CDR3 DNA reads as TGCAGTGCTAGAGTCCCACGGATGAGCACAGATACGCAGTATTTT.